A selection of T cell receptor beta chains follows, all from one sample in a study of T cells after yellow fever vaccination. TCRdb itself ran the 5' RACE reads through MiXCR, one entry per CDR3 protein. The sample yields about 260,000 distinct CDR3 sequences, about an eighth seen once. The source material was CD4+ T cells sorted from PBMCs, sampled 45 days after the yellow fever booster vaccination. The origin of the receptors is a man aged 25-45 years who received the YFV17D yellow fever vaccine. Both conserved end residues are part of each CDR3. A D gene is named only where the DNA matches it firmly. Size is stated for part of the rows, as once, few or many counts, or as a class when the clone is expanded.

clone_size j_call cdr3_length d_call v_call cdr3_nt cdr3_aa
- TRBJ2-7 13 - TRBV4-3 TGCGCCAGCAGCCCGACTCGAGCCGACGAGCAGTACTTC CASSPTRADEQYF
- TRBJ2-1 16 TRBD2 TRBV4-1 TGCGCCAGCAGCCACCGGACTAGCGGTTCCTACAATGAGCAGTTCTTC CASSHRTSGSYNEQFF
- TRBJ2-1 13 - TRBV4-3 TGCGCCAGCAGCCAAGGGGTTAAGGGAGTTAAGTTCTTC CASSQGVKGVKFF
few TRBJ2-3 13 TRBD2 TRBV10-1 TGCGCCAGTGGGACTAGCGGCACAGATACGCAGTATTTT CASGTSGTDTQYF
- TRBJ1-1 15 - TRBV5-1 TGCGCCAGCAGCTTGGTATTGGTCCCGGCCGCTGAAGCTTTCTTT CASSLVLVPAAEAFF
- TRBJ2-5 16 - TRBV6-5 TGTGCCAGCAGTTCCCCCGGGGGAAGGCTTGGAGAGACCCAGTACTTC CASSSPGGRLGETQYF
few TRBJ2-4 13 TRBD1 TRBV7-2 TGTGCCAGCAGCTTAGCCCAGGGACAGGTCTTGACCTTC CASSLAQGQVLTF
- TRBJ1-5 15 - TRBV12-3/TRBV12-4 TGTGCCAGCAGTTTATCCGGAAACACCCCGGGGCCCCAGCATTTT CASSLSGNTPGPQHF
many TRBJ1-1 11 - TRBV29-1 TGCAGCCCCGAACGGGTAGCTGAAGCTTTCTTT CSPERVAEAFF
few TRBJ2-2 16 - TRBV21-1 TGTGCCAGCAGCAGGACTAGCGGGAGATGGACCGGGGAGCTGTTTTTT CASSRTSGRWTGELFF
- TRBJ2-5 16 - TRBV7-2 TGTGCCAGCAGCCGGCTTGGGCTAGCCGGTCAAGAGACCCAGTACTTC CASSRLGLAGQETQYF
many TRBJ1-2 14 TRBD1 TRBV20-1 TGCAGTGCTAGGGGGGACAGGGGGAACTATGGCTACACCTTC CSARGDRGNYGYTF
few TRBJ2-3 15 - TRBV15 TGTGCCACCAGCAGAGTTGGACTGTTCACAGATACGCAGTATTTT CATSRVGLFTDTQYF
once TRBJ2-3 14 - TRBV6-1 TGTGCCAGCAACCCGGACACAACCACAGATACGCAGTATTTT CASNPDTTTDTQYF
many TRBJ2-1 16 TRBD2 TRBV10-3 TGTGCCATCAGTCCCATACCGGGACTTGGGGGGGATGAGCAGTTCTTC CAISPIPGLGGDEQFF
few TRBJ2-7 13 TRBD1 TRBV20-1 TGCAGTGCTAAAGGGACAGGTGGCGACGAGCAGTACTTC CSAKGTGGDEQYF
- TRBJ2-1 15 TRBD2 TRBV5-1 TGCGCCAGCAGCTCCGGCGGGGGGCCCTTCAATGAGCAGTTCTTC CASSSGGGPFNEQFF
- TRBJ2-5 15 - TRBV19 TGTGCCAGTAGTATAGTAGGAGGGGCAGGGGAGACCCAGTACTTC CASSIVGGAGETQYF
- TRBJ1-6 13 - TRBV20-1 TGCAGTGCTAGACCTGACTATAATTCACCCCTCCACTTT CSARPDYNSPLHF
few TRBJ2-7 13 - TRBV20-1 TGCAGTGCTAGAGGAACCCACCCCTACGAGCAGTACTTC CSARGTHPYEQYF
- TRBJ2-7 14 - TRBV3-1 TGTGCCAGCAGCCTGCTAGTAGGATCCTACGAGCAGTACTTC CASSLLVGSYEQYF
- TRBJ2-7 15 - TRBV10-3 TGTGCCATCAGTGAGTCGAGGACAAGCTCCTACGAGCAGTACTTC CAISESRTSSYEQYF
- TRBJ2-7 15 TRBD2 TRBV7-2 TGTGCCAGCAGCTTTTCGCGACTAGCTGCATACGAGCAGTACTTC CASSFSRLAAYEQYF
- TRBJ2-3 12 - TRBV20-1 TGCAGTGCTAAATCGGCTGCAAATACGCAGTATTTT CSAKSAANTQYF
many TRBJ2-3 12 - TRBV15 TGTGCCACCAGGAGTGGGGGAGATACGCAGTATTTT CATRSGGDTQYF
many TRBJ1-5 15 - TRBV5-5 TGTGCCAGCAGCTCACAAGGGAATAGCAATCAGCCCCAGCATTTT CASSSQGNSNQPQHF
few TRBJ2-1 16 TRBD2 TRBV6-5 TGTGCCAGCAGTTCAACCGGGACTAGTACTATGGGGGAGCAGTTCTTC CASSSTGTSTMGEQFF
few TRBJ2-1 17 TRBD1 TRBV6-5 TGTGCCAGCAGTTCCAACCTAGGGACAGTTTCGTACAATGAGCAGTTCTTC CASSSNLGTVSYNEQFF
- TRBJ2-1 14 - TRBV4-3 TGCGCCAGCAGCCAAGATCACTTCTACAATGAGCAGTTCTTC CASSQDHFYNEQFF
- TRBJ1-4 17 - TRBV5-1 TGCGCCAGCAGCTTGAACCCTCCGGGACCCGGTGGGGAAAAACTGTTTTTT CASSLNPPGPGGEKLFF
- TRBJ1-5 13 - TRBV7-9 TGTGCCAGCCTGGGCACTGGCAATCAGCCCCAGCATTTT CASLGTGNQPQHF
- TRBJ2-1 13 - TRBV12-3/TRBV12-4 TGTGCCAGCAGTCGTGACGCCCTCAATGAGCAGTTCTTC CASSRDALNEQFF
- TRBJ1-1 14 - TRBV6-5 TGTGCCAGCAGTTACTCGGACAGCTACACTGAAGCTTTCTTT CASSYSDSYTEAFF
few TRBJ2-6 16 - TRBV20-1 TGCAGTGCGATTCCTGCGGGAACCTCTGGGGCCAACGTCCTGACTTTC CSAIPAGTSGANVLTF
many TRBJ2-7 16 - TRBV20-1 TGCAGTGCTAGATCGCTGATGGGGCAGGGGGGTTACGAGCAGTACTTC CSARSLMGQGGYEQYF
- TRBJ2-1 17 TRBD2 TRBV7-3 TGTGCCAGCATCTTAATGGGGGAGGGCTCGTTTTCCAATGAGCAGTTCTTC CASILMGEGSFSNEQFF
few TRBJ1-2 12 - TRBV25-1 TGTGCCAGCAAAGTGGGACTCTATGGCTACACCTTC CASKVGLYGYTF
few TRBJ2-5 13 - TRBV2 TGTGCCAGCCAGTCAATCCTGACAGAGACCCAGTACTTC CASQSILTETQYF
few TRBJ2-5 12 - TRBV18 TGTGCCAGCTCACCCACGAAGGTGACCCAGTACTTC CASSPTKVTQYF
many TRBJ2-7 16 - TRBV21-1 TGTGCCCTCCGTTTGGGCAGGGGCTACCGCTCCTACGAGCAGTACTTC CALRLGRGYRSYEQYF
- TRBJ2-5 15 TRBD2 TRBV20-1 TGCAGTGCCAAGCTAGCGGGAGGTGGACGGGAGACCCAGTACTTC CSAKLAGGGRETQYF
- TRBJ2-7 15 - TRBV5-1 TGCGCCAGCAGCCTCGGAGTTGTCAGGGTCCACGAGCAGTACTTC CASSLGVVRVHEQYF
few TRBJ2-5 14 TRBD1 TRBV12-3/TRBV12-4 TGTGCCAGCAGCCTACACCGGGACAGAGAGACCCAGTACTTC CASSLHRDRETQYF
few TRBJ1-6 14 - TRBV27 TGTGCCAGCAGTTTTGGGGTGATAAATTCACCCCTCCACTTT CASSFGVINSPLHF
few TRBJ1-5 12 - TRBV28 TGTGCCAGCAGTCCGTACAATCAGCCCCAGCATTTT CASSPYNQPQHF
- TRBJ2-7 13 - TRBV20-1 TGCAGTGCTAGAGGGGACACCCTTTACGAGCAGTACTTC CSARGDTLYEQYF
few TRBJ2-5 12 - TRBV10-3 TGTGCCATCAGTGATGTTGGGCAAGCCCAGTACTTC CAISDVGQAQYF
- TRBJ2-7 13 - TRBV7-2 TGTGCCAGCAGCATCTACAGGGAGCGCGAGCAGTACTTC CASSIYREREQYF
few TRBJ2-7 16 TRBD2 TRBV7-2 TGTGCCAGCAGCTTAGTTTCCGGGACTACCCGTTACGAGCAGTACTTC CASSLVSGTTRYEQYF
few TRBJ2-2 15 - TRBV5-1 TGCGCCAGCAGCCAACAGGCAGGGCCCACCGGGGAGCTGTTTTTT CASSQQAGPTGELFF
- TRBJ2-7 15 - TRBV11-1 TGTGCCAGCAGCTTCCTGGGGGTTGGGCGAGGCGAGCAGTACTTC CASSFLGVGRGEQYF
few TRBJ2-1 13 - TRBV3-1 TGTGCCAGCAGCCAAGTGGCGGGTGGCGAGCAGTTCTTC CASSQVAGGEQFF
- TRBJ2-3 16 - TRBV5-4 TGTGCCAGCACCGTCCCGGGATCTTCGGGCACAGATACGCAGTATTTT CASTVPGSSGTDTQYF
- TRBJ2-2 16 TRBD2 TRBV10-3 TGTGCCATCAAGCCGCAGCGGGAGGGGAACACCGGGGAGCTGTTTTTT CAIKPQREGNTGELFF
many TRBJ2-3 14 TRBD1 TRBV20-1 TGCAGTGCAGAGGACAGGGGGAAGTCGGATACGCAGTATTTT CSAEDRGKSDTQYF
- TRBJ2-5 13 - TRBV10-3 TGTGCCATCAGTGAGGGGAATGAAAAGACCCAGTACTTC CAISEGNEKTQYF
many TRBJ2-7 14 - TRBV20-1 TGCAGTGCTAGAGCTCACACACTAGGGTACGAGCAGTACTTC CSARAHTLGYEQYF